This entry concerns a single T cell receptor beta chain. The antigen is not known. Clones were sequenced by immunoSEQ multiplex PCR, and TCRdb holds only the in-frame ones, with some missing. The table has about 1.5 million clones, approximately 98% seen once. This sample was included in a study of shared clonotypes between healthy human individuals. Looking at the study overall: The composition of the donors was a couple of women and three men aged 18 to 49. General study points: Measured sharing among donors was expected to vary with sequencing depth.

V shed 9 bases and J 2 bases; nucleotides not matched to a gene: 13. The CDR3 contains 16 residues. Germline V gene sequence: CDR1 MDHEN, CDR2 SYDVKM. The rearrangement uses TRBV28 and TRBJ2-1, with 7 bases that match TRBD1. The TCR comes from a man aged 25 to 40 in good health. The sample taken for sequencing was naive CD4+ T cells sorted from blood. Subset meaning: CD45RA+ positively selected. The CDR3 is CASQNLPGQTYNEQFF. Here the CDR3 DNA reads TGTGCCAGTCAAAACCTCCCGGGACAGACCTACAATGAGCAGTTCTTC.